This is a list of T cell receptor beta chains from one sample in a study of control samples from healthy donors and cancer patients. Assay: immunoSEQ multiplex PCR; the TCRdb copy retains only in-frame clones and omits some. This sample has about 130,000 clones, with approximately 90% found just once. Specimen: blood. These receptors all come from a woman in her 50s in good health. The CDR3 runs from the conserved cysteine through the conserved F or W. The order of the fields is D gene, V gene, J gene, clone size, CDR3 protein, CDR3 DNA. D genes are given only for firm matches. Part of the rows lack a size; the others show once, few, many or a class for expanded clones.

d_call: -; v_call: TRBV10-1; j_call: TRBJ1-6; clone_size: few; cdr3_aa: CASSEGSTGSSPLHF; cdr3_nt: TGCGCCAGCAGTGAGGGGTCAACTGGGAGCTCCCCCCTCCACTTT
d_call: -; v_call: TRBV9; j_call: TRBJ2-1; clone_size: -; cdr3_aa: CASSVDGSGYNEQFF; cdr3_nt: TGTGCCAGCAGCGTAGATGGGTCGGGCTACAATGAGCAGTTCTTC
d_call: -; v_call: TRBV7-2; j_call: TRBJ1-1; clone_size: -; cdr3_aa: CASSWGMNTEAFF; cdr3_nt: TGTGCCAGCAGCTGGGGAATGAACACTGAAGCTTTCTTT
d_call: -; v_call: TRBV19; j_call: TRBJ2-7; clone_size: -; cdr3_aa: CASSIGLQVPYEQYF; cdr3_nt: TGTGCCAGTAGTATTGGATTACAGGTCCCCTACGAGCAGTACTTC
d_call: TRBD1; v_call: TRBV7-9; j_call: TRBJ1-4; clone_size: -; cdr3_aa: CASSRLGQGNEKLFF; cdr3_nt: TGTGCCAGCAGCCGGCTGGGACAGGGGAACGAAAAACTGTTTTTT
d_call: -; v_call: TRBV7-2; j_call: TRBJ1-3; clone_size: -; cdr3_aa: CASSPQFVEGNTIYF; cdr3_nt: TGTGCCAGCAGTCCTCAATTTGTGGAGGGAAACACCATATATTTT
d_call: -; v_call: TRBV4-1; j_call: TRBJ1-2; clone_size: once; cdr3_aa: CASSQGTVDYGYTF; cdr3_nt: TGCGCCAGCAGCCAAGGGACAGTTGACTATGGCTACACCTTC
d_call: -; v_call: TRBV6-5; j_call: TRBJ2-1; clone_size: -; cdr3_aa: CASCRGQLIWNEQFF; cdr3_nt: TGTGCCAGCTGTCGAGGACAGTTAATTTGGAATGAGCAGTTCTTC
d_call: -; v_call: TRBV19; j_call: TRBJ2-1; clone_size: -; cdr3_aa: CASSIRAGRSYNEQFF; cdr3_nt: TGTGCCAGTAGTATCAGGGCAGGGCGTTCCTACAATGAGCAGTTCTTC
d_call: -; v_call: TRBV6-1; j_call: TRBJ2-7; clone_size: -; cdr3_aa: CASSEEPGSSYEQYF; cdr3_nt: TGTGCCAGCAGTGAAGAACCGGGGTCCTCCTACGAGCAGTACTTC
d_call: TRBD1; v_call: TRBV10-3; j_call: TRBJ1-2; clone_size: -; cdr3_aa: CAISLGQDYGYTF; cdr3_nt: TGTGCCATCAGCCTGGGACAGGACTATGGCTACACCTTC
d_call: -; v_call: TRBV6-6; j_call: TRBJ1-3; clone_size: -; cdr3_aa: CASTPGSGNTIYF; cdr3_nt: TGTGCCAGCACGCCGGGATCTGGAAACACCATATATTTT
d_call: TRBD2; v_call: TRBV5-1; j_call: TRBJ2-7; clone_size: -; cdr3_aa: CASSLVSGSYEQYF; cdr3_nt: TGCGCCAGCAGCTTGGTTAGCGGGAGCTACGAGCAGTACTTC
d_call: TRBD1; v_call: TRBV29-1; j_call: TRBJ1-1; clone_size: -; cdr3_aa: CSALLTGGASEAFF; cdr3_nt: TGCAGCGCGCTCTTGACAGGGGGCGCATCTGAAGCTTTCTTT
d_call: TRBD2; v_call: TRBV27; j_call: TRBJ2-7; clone_size: -; cdr3_aa: CASSSGLAGRRLVEQYF; cdr3_nt: TGTGCCAGCAGTTCGGGACTAGCGGGAAGGAGACTTGTCGAGCAGTACTTC